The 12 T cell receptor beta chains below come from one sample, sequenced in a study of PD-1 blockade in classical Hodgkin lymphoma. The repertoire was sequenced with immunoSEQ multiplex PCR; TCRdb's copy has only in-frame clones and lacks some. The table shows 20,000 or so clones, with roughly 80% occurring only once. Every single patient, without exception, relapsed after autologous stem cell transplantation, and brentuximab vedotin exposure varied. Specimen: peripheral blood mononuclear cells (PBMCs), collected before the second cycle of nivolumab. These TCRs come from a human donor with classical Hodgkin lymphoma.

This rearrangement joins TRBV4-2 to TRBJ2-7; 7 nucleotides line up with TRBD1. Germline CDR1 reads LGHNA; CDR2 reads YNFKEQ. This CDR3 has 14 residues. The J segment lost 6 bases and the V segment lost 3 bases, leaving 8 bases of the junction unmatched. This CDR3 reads CASSQNRDRFEQYF. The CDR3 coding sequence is TGTGCCAGCAGCCAGAACCGGGACAGATTCGAGCAGTACTTC.

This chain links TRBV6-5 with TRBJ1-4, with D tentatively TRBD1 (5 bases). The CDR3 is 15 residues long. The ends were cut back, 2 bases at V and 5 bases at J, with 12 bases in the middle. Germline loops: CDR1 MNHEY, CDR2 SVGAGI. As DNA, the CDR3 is TGTGCCAGCAGTTACAAAGGGGAAAGAAATGAAAAACTGTTTTTT. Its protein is CASSYKGERNEKLFF.

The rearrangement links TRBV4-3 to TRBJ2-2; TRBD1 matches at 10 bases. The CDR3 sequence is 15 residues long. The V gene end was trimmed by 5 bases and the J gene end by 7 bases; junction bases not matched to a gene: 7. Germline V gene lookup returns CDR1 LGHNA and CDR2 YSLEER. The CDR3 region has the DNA TGCGCCAGCAGCACCGGACAGGGGGACGGCGGGGAGCTGTTTTTT. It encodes CASSTGQGDGGELFF.

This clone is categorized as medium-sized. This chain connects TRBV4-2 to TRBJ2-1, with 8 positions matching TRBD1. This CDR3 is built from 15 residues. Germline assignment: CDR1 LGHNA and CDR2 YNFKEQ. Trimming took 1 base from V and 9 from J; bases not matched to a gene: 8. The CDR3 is CASSQGFDRGIEQFF. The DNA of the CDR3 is TGTGCCAGCAGCCAAGGTTTTGACAGGGGAATTGAGCAGTTCTTC.

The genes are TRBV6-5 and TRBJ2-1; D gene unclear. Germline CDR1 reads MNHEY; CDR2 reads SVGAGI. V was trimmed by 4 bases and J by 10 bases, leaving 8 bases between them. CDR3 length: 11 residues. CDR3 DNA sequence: TGTGCCAGCAGTTCCCTGGGGGAGCAGTTCTTC. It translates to CASSSLGEQFF.

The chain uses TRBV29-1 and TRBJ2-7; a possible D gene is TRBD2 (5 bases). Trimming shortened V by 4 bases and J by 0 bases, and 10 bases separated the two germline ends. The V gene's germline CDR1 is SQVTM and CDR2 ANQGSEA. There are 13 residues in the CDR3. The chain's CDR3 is CSVGDYTSYEQYF. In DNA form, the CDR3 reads TGCAGCGTTGGTGACTATACCTCCTACGAGCAGTACTTC.

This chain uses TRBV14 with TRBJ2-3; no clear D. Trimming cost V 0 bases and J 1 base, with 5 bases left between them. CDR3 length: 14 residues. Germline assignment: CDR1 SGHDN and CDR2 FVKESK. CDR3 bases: TGTGCCAGCAGCCAAGATCAGGGCACAGATACGCAGTATTTT. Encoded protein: CASSQDQGTDTQYF.

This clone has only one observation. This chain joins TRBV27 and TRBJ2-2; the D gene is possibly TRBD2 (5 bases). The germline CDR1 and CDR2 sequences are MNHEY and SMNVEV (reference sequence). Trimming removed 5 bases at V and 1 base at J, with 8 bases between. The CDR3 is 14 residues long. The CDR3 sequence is CASSPRGNTGELFF. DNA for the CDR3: TGTGCCAGCAGTCCCCGGGGGAACACCGGGGAGCTGTTTTTT.

CDR3 loop: CASSGGLLTGELFF. CDR3 nucleotide sequence: TGTGCCAGCAGCGGGGGACTTCTAACCGGGGAGCTGTTTTTT. J is TRBJ2-2 and V is TRBV11-2, with TRBD2 as a possible D gene (6 bases). The CDR3 runs to 14 residues. Germline CDR1 reads SGHAT; CDR2 reads FQNNGV. V lost 5 bases, J lost 5 bases, and 12 bases lay in between.

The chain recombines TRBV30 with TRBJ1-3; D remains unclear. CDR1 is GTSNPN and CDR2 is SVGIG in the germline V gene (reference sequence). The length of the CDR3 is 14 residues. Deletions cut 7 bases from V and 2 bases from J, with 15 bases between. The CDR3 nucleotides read TGTGCCTTGGAGAGGAGGCGGGCTGGAAACACCATATATTTT. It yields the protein CALERRRAGNTIYF.

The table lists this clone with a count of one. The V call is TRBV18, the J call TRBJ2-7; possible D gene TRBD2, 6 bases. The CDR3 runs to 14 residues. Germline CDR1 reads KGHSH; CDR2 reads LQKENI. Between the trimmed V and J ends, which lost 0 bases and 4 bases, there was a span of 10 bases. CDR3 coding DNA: TGTGCCAGCTCACCACCTAGTGGGGGGTACGAGCAGTACTTC. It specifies CASSPPSGGYEQYF. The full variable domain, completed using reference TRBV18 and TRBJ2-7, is NAGVMQNPRHLVRRRGQEARLRCSPMKGHSHVYWYRQLPEEGLKFMVYLQKENIIDESGMPKERFSAEFPKEGPSILRIQQVVRGDSAAYFCASSPPSGGYEQYFGPGTRLTVT.

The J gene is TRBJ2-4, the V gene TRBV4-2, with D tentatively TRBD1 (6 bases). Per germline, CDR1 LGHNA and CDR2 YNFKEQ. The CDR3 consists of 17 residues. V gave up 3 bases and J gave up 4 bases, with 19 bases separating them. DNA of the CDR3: TGTGCCAGCAGCCACGTTTACTTTGGACAGCTAAAAAACATTCAGTACTTC. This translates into CASSHVYFGQLKNIQYF.